This T cell receptor (beta chain) was profiled in a study of blood T cell repertoires in COVID-19. Overall study context: The origin of the acute and convalescent COVID-19 samples was the United States, Italy and Spain. T cells, B-cell-depleted T cells, or PBMCs provided the cDNA or gDNA that served as material.

V gave up 3 bases and J gave up 6 bases, with 5 bases separating them. The CDR3 consists of 11 residues. Germline-derived CDR1 and CDR2 are LGHNA and YNFKEQ. As originally analysed: For nucleated cells, counts were estimated from reference gene primer amplification. Some clones are missing from TCRdb's copy, which holds only in-frame ones; the method was immunoSEQ multiplex PCR. V and J calls plus clone size are reproduced from that table; the DNA served to infer D and trimming. The table includes approximately 82,000 clones, 81% detected once. Material for sequencing was peripheral blood. The chain uses TRBV4-2 and TRBJ1-2; no definite D call. The TCR comes from a human donor in a cohort sampled during active COVID-19. This CDR3 reads CASSQADGYTF. The CDR3 bases are TGTGCCAGCAGCCAGGCCGATGGCTACACCTTC.